This entry lists 23 T cell receptor beta chains sequenced from one sample in a study of radiotherapy plus CTLA-4 blockade in lung cancer. Generated by immunoSEQ multiplex PCR, the TCRdb table keeps only in-frame clones and is missing some. The sample shows 25,000 to 30,000 clones, about four fifths of them seen only once. The specimen was peripheral blood, collected from a patient treated with radiotherapy plus ipilimumab. Receptors originate from a human donor with non-small cell lung cancer that progressed on radiotherapy plus ipilimumab.

The CDR3 spells CASSERTGGWYGYTF. The DNA of the CDR3 is TGTGCCAGCAGTGAAAGGACAGGGGGATGGTATGGCTACACCTTC. V gene TRBV2 combines with J gene TRBJ1-2, with 10 bases lining up with TRBD1. J was trimmed by 5 bases and V by 2 bases; bases with no gene match: 5. The CDR3 sequence is 15 residues long. Germline CDR1 is SNHLY and CDR2 is FYNNEI. Full variable domain (outside the CDR3, taken from reference TRBV2 and TRBJ1-2): EPEVTQTPSHQVTQMGQEVILRCVPISNHLYFYWYRQILGQKVEFLVSFYNNEISEKSEIFDDQFSVERPDGSNFTLKIRSTKLEDSAMYFCASSERTGGWYGYTFGSGTRLTVV.

This clone was picked up a small number of times. The chain couples TRBV7-9 to TRBJ2-6; D gene unclear. CDR3 length: 17 amino acids. CDR1 is SEHNR, CDR2 FQNEAQ, per germline (reference sequence). V was cut by 0 bases and J by 1 base, with 10 bases left in between. This CDR3 reads CASSLAPPESGANVLTF. The CDR3 DNA sequence: TGTGCCAGCAGCTTAGCCCCGCCGGAGTCTGGGGCCAACGTCCTGACTTTC.

The chain joins TRBV28 to TRBJ2-7; D may be TRBD1 (6 bases). The CDR3 consists of 15 residues. Germline values: CDR1 MDHEN, CDR2 SYDVKM. V was cut by 6 bases and J by 2 bases, with 17 bases left in between. The CDR3 DNA is TGTGCCAGCAGCCTTCCAGGGGATACTGCCTACGAGCAGTACTTC. This sequence encodes CASSLPGDTAYEQYF.

The chain uses TRBV7-9 and TRBJ1-1, with 7 bases lining up with TRBD1. Germline V CDR1 and CDR2: SEHNR, FQNEAQ (reference sequence). The CDR3 totals 13 residues. Trimming removed 5 bases from V and 5 bases from J; junction bases left unmatched: 5. DNA of the CDR3: TGTGCCAGCAGCCAGACAGGGACGACTGAAGCTTTCTTT. This codes for CASSQTGTTEAFF.

This chain connects TRBV2 to TRBJ2-2, with D perhaps matching TRBD2 (6 bases). Looked up from germline, CDR1 is SNHLY and CDR2 is FYNNEI. Between the trimmed V and J ends, which lost 3 bases and 2 bases, there was a span of 10 bases. The CDR3 sequence is 15 residues long. The CDR3 nucleotides are TGTGCCAGCAGTGAGGTCGGGGGAAACACCGGGGAGCTGTTTTTT. Protein: CASSEVGGNTGELFF.

The CDR3 bases are TGTGCCTGGAGTCTATGGGGACAGGAGGCCTACGAGCAGTACTTC. The encoded protein is CAWSLWGQEAYEQYF. The chain is built from TRBV30 and TRBJ2-7, with 8 bases aligning to TRBD1. The CDR3 runs 15 residues. J was trimmed by 2 bases and V by 2 bases; bases with no gene match: 8. The V gene's germline CDR1 is GTSNPN and CDR2 SVGIG (reference sequence).

This clone showed up just once. This chain links TRBV7-3 with TRBJ2-7; D is undetermined. CDR3 length equals 13 residues. V was pared by 4 bases and J by 4 bases, with 11 bases between. Germline CDR1 is SGHTA and CDR2 is FQGTGA. The CDR3 here is CASSWGNGYEQYF. In DNA form, the CDR3 reads TGTGCCAGCAGCTGGGGAAACGGTTACGAGCAGTACTTC.

As regards this clone: Mismatch with germline at one junction end may stem from a read error. The chain joins TRBV7-7 to TRBJ2-2, with TRBD1 matching 8 bases. The CDR3 length is 14 residues. Germline V gene lookup returns CDR1 SSHAT and CDR2 FNYEAQ (reference sequence). The CDR3 sequence is CASSSGQGTGELFF. The CDR3 region has the DNA TGTGCTAGCAGCTCCGGACAGGGCACCGGGGAGCTGTTTTTT.

This clone was detected once. This sequence joins TRBV5-5 and TRBJ1-3, with D perhaps matching TRBD1 (6 bases). Trimming cost V 5 bases and J 2 bases, with 20 bases left between them. CDR1 is SGHKS, CDR2 YYEKEE, per germline (reference sequence). The CDR3 is made up of 17 amino acids. CDR3 in DNA: TGTGCCAGCAGAGGGGGGGACCCCAATGGCGCTGGAAACACCATATATTTT. Protein product: CASRGGDPNGAGNTIYF.

This clone was found once. V and J are TRBV5-5 and TRBJ2-3, with 7 nucleotides matching TRBD1. The CDR3 length is 14 residues. Germline trimming cut 0 bases from V and 4 bases from J; bases unmatched to any gene: 2. Germline V gene data show CDR1 as SGHKS and CDR2 as YYEKEE (reference sequence). The CDR3 sequence: CASSLGQGADTQYF. In DNA, the CDR3 is TGTGCCAGCAGCTTGGGCCAGGGGGCAGATACGCAGTATTTT.

The CDR3 nucleotides read TGTGCCAGCAGCGAGACAGGGGGCTATGGCTACACCTTC. Translating gives CASSETGGYGYTF. This chain connects TRBV6-5 to TRBJ1-2; 9 bases line up with TRBD1. J gave up 4 bases and V 6 bases, and 3 bases lay outside the gene matches. CDR1 and CDR2 (germline): MNHEY, SVGAGI. The CDR3 length is 13 residues.

This chain links TRBV9 with TRBJ2-2; either TRBD1 or TRBD2 may fit D (5 bases each). The CDR3 is 18 residues long. Trimming removed 3 bases from V and 0 bases from J, with 18 bases in between. The germline CDR1 and CDR2 sequences are SGDLS and YYNGEE. CDR3 sequence reads: CASSAIPVLGANTGELFF. DNA for the CDR3: TGTGCCAGCAGCGCCATTCCCGTACTAGGGGCGAACACCGGGGAGCTGTTTTTT.

The chain couples TRBV11-1 to TRBJ2-3, with D possibly being TRBD1 (5 bases). The V end was cut by 4 bases, the J end by 3 bases, with 17 bases between. The CDR3 extends over 16 amino acids. Germline V gene lookup returns CDR1 SGHAT and CDR2 FQDESV (reference sequence). The CDR3 region is CASSSILKGKTDTQYF. CDR3 sequence (DNA): TGTGCCAGCAGCTCCATCTTGAAGGGGAAGACAGATACGCAGTATTTT.

This chain joins TRBV11-2 and TRBJ2-5, with 12 nucleotides matching TRBD2. V trimming: 5 bases; J trimming: 2 bases; junction bases outside the gene matches: 6. This CDR3 has 16 amino acids. CDR1 and CDR2 (germline): SGHAT, FQNNGV. The CDR3 DNA follows: TGTGCCAGCAGCCCCGGACTAGCGGGGTTTCAAGAGACCCAGTACTTC. It codes for CASSPGLAGFQETQYF.

This clone has just a few counts. The rearrangement links TRBV10-3 to TRBJ2-7; D perhaps matches TRBD2 (6 bases). The CDR3 totals 14 residues. Germline CDR1 reads ENHRY; CDR2 reads SYGVKD. V shed 3 bases and J shed 2 bases, with 11 bases lying between them. The CDR3 DNA follows: TGTGCCATCAGTGAAAGAGGGGAGGCCTACGAGCAGTACTTC. Translated, it gives CAISERGEAYEQYF.

CDR3 sequence reads: CASPSDTEAFF. The CDR3 DNA reads TGTGCCAGTCCCTCTGACACTGAAGCTTTCTTT. This chain joins TRBV28 and TRBJ1-1; D is unclear. The V gene's germline CDR1 is MDHEN and CDR2 SYDVKM. Between the trimmed V and J ends, which lost 9 bases and 3 bases, there was a span of 8 bases. The CDR3 length is 11 residues.

The rearrangement joins TRBV7-2 to TRBJ2-7; D is possibly TRBD1 (5 bases). CDR1 is SGHTA, CDR2 FQGNSA, per germline. The CDR3 loop spans 15 amino acids. Trimming cost V 2 bases and J 4 bases, with 15 bases left between them. DNA of the CDR3: TGTGCCAGCAGCTTAAAAATTCCAGGGATATACGAGCAGTACTTC. Protein: CASSLKIPGIYEQYF.

The chain employs TRBV4-2 and TRBJ2-7, with D tentatively TRBD1 or TRBD2 (5 bases each). Germline V CDR1 and CDR2: LGHNA, YNFKEQ. The V and J ends lost 1 base and 5 bases respectively, with 9 bases between them. This CDR3 spans 13 amino acids. The CDR3: CASSQGEGHEQYF. The CDR3 DNA reads TGTGCCAGCAGCCAAGGCGAGGGACACGAGCAGTACTTC.

This clone occurred once. This sequence joins TRBV11-1 and TRBJ1-6; 8 bases are shared with TRBD1. Germline V gene sequence: CDR1 SGHAT, CDR2 FQDESV (reference sequence). This CDR3 has 13 residues. With V trimmed by 8 bases and J by 10 bases, 7 bases remained unmatched. The DNA for the CDR3 is TGTGCCAGCGGTACAGGGGGGTACTCACCCCTCCACTTT. Translating gives CASGTGGYSPLHF.

Concerning this clone: The same CDR3 also results from other DNA sequences found in this sample. This rearrangement joins TRBV10-3 to TRBJ2-7; 9 bases are a match to TRBD1. Germline V gene data show CDR1 as ENHRY and CDR2 as SYGVKD. CDR3 size: 19 residues. Unmatched junction bases numbered 13, after V lost 0 bases and J lost 1 base. The CDR3, as DNA: TGTGCCATCAGTGAGTCTACGCCGCGGGACAGGGCAAGTTCCTACGAGCAGTACTTC. Amino acids: CAISESTPRDRASSYEQYF.

This clone was counted once. The chain joins TRBV28 to TRBJ2-5; D may correspond to TRBD1 or TRBD2 (5 bases each). This CDR3 spans 14 amino acids. Trimming removed 1 base from V and 3 bases from J, with 9 bases in between. From germline, CDR1 is MDHEN and CDR2 SYDVKM. The CDR3 DNA is TGTGCCAGCAGTTTATTGGGGGTAAAAGAGACCCAGTACTTC. The encoded protein is CASSLLGVKETQYF.

In the case of this clone: This sample also contains other DNA sequences that code for the same CDR3. The V gene is TRBV2, the J gene TRBJ1-2, with TRBD1 matching 12 bases. Germline V gene sequence: CDR1 SNHLY, CDR2 FYNNEI. V was pared by 3 bases and J by 3 bases, with 8 bases of the junction left unmatched. CDR3 length equals 17 residues. The CDR3: CASSERGQGAFYYGYTF. CDR3 bases: TGTGCCAGCAGTGAGAGGGGACAGGGGGCGTTTTACTATGGCTACACCTTC.

This rearrangement joins TRBV7-3 to TRBJ2-5; weak D call: TRBD2 (6 bases). Germline V lookup: CDR1 SGHTA, CDR2 FQGTGA. This CDR3 comprises 17 residues. V was shortened by 5 bases and J by 2 bases, with 21 bases between the two germline ends. The CDR3 region has the DNA TGTGCCAGCAGCCCCCGTGGAGGGCGTGGGTCTCAAGAGACCCAGTACTTC. Amino acids: CASSPRGGRGSQETQYF.